Shown below are 3 T cell receptor beta chains from a single sample sequenced in a study of T cell repertoires in cytomegalovirus infection. Via MiXCR, TCRdb re-called the reads, giving one row per CDR3 protein. The profile shows 150,000 to 200,000 distinct CDR3 sequences, 28% of them singletons. Input material: PBMCs. The receptors stem from a human donor in good health (CMV status not recorded). Some clones in this sample may be carry-over from other donors' samples.

This clonotype was detected many times. The chain has TRBV7-2 and TRBJ2-7; 8 positions match TRBD2. There are 16 residues in the CDR3. Trimming removed 5 bases from V and 4 bases from J; junction bases left unmatched: 13. The germline gives CDR1 SGHTA, CDR2 FQGNSA. The CDR3 bases are TGTGCCAGCAGCGCCCGTGGGGCGGGGGGAGGATACGAGCAGTACTTC. It specifies CASSARGAGGGYEQYF.

This clonotype was recorded a few times. CDR3 sequence (DNA): TGTGCCAGCAGTTACTCGTCTAGCGGTTACAATGAGCAGTTCTTC. Protein product: CASSYSSSGYNEQFF. The chain carries TRBV6-5 and TRBJ2-1; TRBD2 matches at 7 bases. The CDR3 spans 15 residues. Germline V CDR1 and CDR2: MNHEY, SVGAGI. Losses at the gene ends were 0 bases for V and 4 bases for J; bases not matched to a gene: 3.

This clonotype was recorded many times. This chain links TRBV6-5 with TRBJ2-3; tentatively, D is TRBD2 (6 bases). V was trimmed by 8 bases and J by 7 bases, leaving 19 bases between them. CDR1 and CDR2 (germline): MNHEY, SVGAGI. This CDR3 comprises 14 residues. This CDR3 reads CASQRGLADYTQYF. CDR3 bases: TGTGCCAGCCAACGGGGACTGGCCGATTATACGCAGTATTTT.